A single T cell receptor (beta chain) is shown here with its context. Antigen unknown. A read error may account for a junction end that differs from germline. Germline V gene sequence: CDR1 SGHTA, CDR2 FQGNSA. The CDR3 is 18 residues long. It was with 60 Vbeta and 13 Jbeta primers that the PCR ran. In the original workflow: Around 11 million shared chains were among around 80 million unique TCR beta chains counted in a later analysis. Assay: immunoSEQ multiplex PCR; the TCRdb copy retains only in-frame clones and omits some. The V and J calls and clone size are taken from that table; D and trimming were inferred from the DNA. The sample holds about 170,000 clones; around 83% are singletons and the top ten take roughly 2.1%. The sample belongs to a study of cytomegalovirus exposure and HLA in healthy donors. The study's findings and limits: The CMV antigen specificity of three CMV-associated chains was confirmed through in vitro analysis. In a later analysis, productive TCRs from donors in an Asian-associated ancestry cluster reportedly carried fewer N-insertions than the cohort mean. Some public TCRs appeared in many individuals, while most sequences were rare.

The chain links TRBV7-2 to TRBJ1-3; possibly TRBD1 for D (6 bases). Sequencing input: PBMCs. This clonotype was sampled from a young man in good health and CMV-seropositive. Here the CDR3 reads CASSFPSGGPSSGITIYF. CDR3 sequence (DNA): TGTGCCAGCAGCTTCCCGTCGGGGGGCCCAAGCTCTGGAATCACCATATATTTT.